The 17 T cell receptor beta chains below all came from one sample that was sequenced in a study of blood T cell repertoires in COVID-19. The method was immunoSEQ multiplex PCR; TCRdb's version includes in-frame clones alone and lacks a portion of them. The table records some 40,000 clones, around 73% of them present only once. Source material: peripheral blood. These receptors all stem from a man between 65 and 85 years old with acute or convalescent COVID-19.

This clone has a single count. This chain connects TRBV5-5 to TRBJ2-5; TRBD2 matches 14 bases. CDR1 is SGHKS and CDR2 is YYEKEE in the germline V gene (reference sequence). This CDR3 spans 17 amino acids. V dropped 4 bases and J dropped 2; count of bases not matched to a gene: 7. CDR3 in DNA: TGTGCCAGCAGCCCCGGGACTAGCGGGGGCCTACAAGAGACCCAGTACTTC. It translates to CASSPGTSGGLQETQYF.

This clone was seen only a few times. This chain connects TRBV29-1 to TRBJ2-2; the match to TRBD1 covers 7 bases. CDR1 and CDR2 from the germline V gene are SQVTM and ANQGSEA. The CDR3 contains 14 residues. The V segment lost 6 bases and the J segment 1 base; nucleotides outside the gene matches: 5. The CDR3 protein is CSVDRDGNTGELFF. The CDR3 DNA reads as TGCAGCGTCGACAGGGACGGGAACACCGGGGAGCTGTTTTTT.

V gene TRBV11-2 combines with J gene TRBJ2-7; 8 bases fit TRBD1. V was clipped by 5 bases and J by 0 bases; unmatched bases: 9. CDR1 and CDR2 (germline): SGHAT, FQNNGV. This CDR3 has 16 residues. In DNA, the CDR3 is TGTGCCAGCAGCCCAGGACAGGGTAAGGGCTCCTACGAGCAGTACTTC. As protein: CASSPGQGKGSYEQYF.

Judged by abundance, this clone is medium-sized (0.01 to 0.1%). The chain carries TRBV24-1 and TRBJ2-5; 7 positions match TRBD1. Trimming at V came to 5 bases and at J to 5 bases, leaving 13 bases not matched to a gene. Germline-derived CDR1 and CDR2 are KGHDR and SFDVKD. This CDR3 contains 16 residues. The CDR3 loop is CATSGESGGIRETQYF. CDR3 nucleotide sequence: TGTGCCACCAGTGGCGAGTCAGGGGGTATCCGCGAGACCCAGTACTTC.

V gene TRBV10-2 combines with J gene TRBJ1-5, with no clear D. Per the germline V gene, CDR1 is WSHSY and CDR2 is SAAADI. The length of the CDR3 is 13 residues. The V end was cut by 7 bases, the J end by 7 bases, with 14 bases between. The DNA for the CDR3 is TGCGCCAGCACCAACTCGGGAGGACAGCCCCAGCATTTT. Translated: CASTNSGGQPQHF.

This sequence joins TRBV7-2 and TRBJ1-4; 7 positions agree with TRBD1. CDR3 length equals 15 residues. CDR1 SGHTA and CDR2 FQGNSA come from the germline V gene. Germline trimming cut 5 bases from V and 0 bases from J; bases unmatched to any gene: 3. CDR3 residues: CASSPQGTTNEKLFF. DNA for the CDR3: TGTGCCAGCAGCCCACAGGGGACAACTAATGAAAAACTGTTTTTT.

The chain's CDR3 is CAISVGTGSYNEQFF. DNA for the CDR3: TGTGCCATCAGTGTCGGGACAGGCTCCTACAATGAGCAGTTCTTC. V is TRBV10-3 and J is TRBJ2-1, with TRBD1 matching over 8 bases. With 4 bases clipped from V and 0 bases from J, the junction kept 2 bases outside the gene matches. In germline, CDR1 is ENHRY, CDR2 SYGVKD. The CDR3 is made up of 15 amino acids.

The V gene is TRBV5-6, the J gene TRBJ1-6, with TRBD1 matching 8 bases. Germline CDR1 and CDR2: SGHDT and YYEEEE. V trimming: 2 bases; J trimming: 8 bases; junction bases outside the gene matches: 6. This CDR3 has 15 residues. The CDR3 coding sequence is TGTGCCAGCAGCTTAAACAGGGGGGAAGATTCACCCCTCCACTTT. Its protein product is CASSLNRGEDSPLHF.

The gene calls are TRBV19 and TRBJ1-5; 10 bases are shared with TRBD1. Germline CDR1 and CDR2: LNHDA and SQIVND (reference sequence). J lost 7 bases, V lost 5 bases, and 8 bases had no gene match. The CDR3 is 15 amino acids. In DNA, the CDR3 is TGTGCCAGTAGTCCAGACAGGGGGCGCGGGCAGCCCCAGCATTTT. It is translated as CASSPDRGRGQPQHF.

CDR3: CAWSQGSGGYTQYF. The DNA of the CDR3 is TGTGCCTGGAGCCAGGGGTCGGGCGGGTATACGCAGTATTTT. This chain connects TRBV30 to TRBJ2-3; a weak D match, TRBD1 (6 bases). Germline lookup yields CDR1 GTSNPN and CDR2 SVGIG (reference sequence). CDR3 size: 14 residues. Trimming left V 3 bases short and J 7 bases short, with 17 bases between.

In nucleotides, the CDR3 is TGTGCCAGCAGTGAAGACGGAAACAGGGGTTCGACTGAAGCTTTCTTT. Amino acids: CASSEDGNRGSTEAFF. The chain joins TRBV6-1 to TRBJ1-1, with TRBD1 matching 7 bases. In germline, CDR1 is MNHNS, CDR2 SASEGT. Germline trimming cut 1 base from V and 5 bases from J; bases unmatched to any gene: 10. This CDR3 comprises 16 residues.

The rearrangement links TRBV4-3 to TRBJ1-1; no reliable D call. The CDR3 has 14 amino acids. The V gene lost 0 bases and the J gene lost 6 bases, with 11 bases spanning the gap. Germline loops: CDR1 LGHNA, CDR2 YSLEER. This CDR3 is CASSQDLEVSEAFF. As DNA, the CDR3 is TGCGCCAGCAGCCAAGATCTTGAGGTTTCTGAAGCTTTCTTT.

This sequence joins TRBV30 and TRBJ2-2, with 9 bases identical to TRBD2. Trimming took 4 bases from V and 5 from J; bases not matched to a gene: 17. Germline V gives CDR1 GTSNPN, CDR2 SVGIG (reference sequence). This CDR3 has 18 residues. The CDR3 DNA reads as TGTGCCTGGATCCCAAGGCCGAATAGCGGGAGTGGGACCGGGGAGCTGTTTTTT. Translation gives CAWIPRPNSGSGTGELFF. The variable domain in full, with the rest retrieved from reference TRBV30 and TRBJ2-2, is SQTIHQWPATLVQPVGSPLSLECTVEGTSNPNLYWYRQAAGRGLQLLFYSVGIGQISSEVPQNLSASRPQDRQFILSSKKLLLSDSGFYLCAWIPRPNSGSGTGELFFGEGSRLTVL.

The chain couples TRBV18 to TRBJ2-5, with D hard to call. The CDR3 extends over 13 amino acids. Trimming shortened V by 2 bases and J by 2 bases, and 6 bases separated the two germline ends. Germline V lookup: CDR1 KGHSH, CDR2 LQKENI. CDR3 sequence (DNA): TGTGCCAGCTCACCATGGGCACAAGAGACCCAGTACTTC. Its translation is CASSPWAQETQYF. Full variable domain (rest looked up from reference TRBV18 and TRBJ2-5): NAGVMQNPRHLVRRRGQEARLRCSPMKGHSHVYWYRQLPEEGLKFMVYLQKENIIDESGMPKERFSAEFPKEGPSILRIQQVVRGDSAAYFCASSPWAQETQYFGPGTRLLVL.

V usage is TRBV13 and J usage is TRBJ2-3; D perhaps matches TRBD1 (6 bases). The germline V and J ends were trimmed by 5 bases and 7 bases, with 13 bases remaining between them. Germline lookup yields CDR1 PRHDT and CDR2 FYEKMQ (reference sequence). The CDR3 is 13 residues long. The CDR3 sequence is CASSPTGLNTQYF. The CDR3 region has the DNA TGTGCCAGCAGCCCTACAGGGTTGAATACGCAGTATTTT.

V and J are TRBV5-4 and TRBJ2-1; 7 bases agree with TRBD2. The CDR3 consists of 15 residues. The V and J ends lost 2 bases and 2 bases, in that order; junction bases with no gene match: 4. The germline V gene encodes CDR1 SGHNT and CDR2 YYREEE (reference sequence). The CDR3 reads CASSFASGTYNEQFF. The CDR3 DNA reads as TGTGCCAGCAGCTTTGCTAGCGGAACCTACAATGAGCAGTTCTTC.

This clone was detected once. This chain uses TRBV5-1 with TRBJ1-1; 10 bases match TRBD1. The CDR3 runs to 15 residues. Germline CDR1 and CDR2: SGHRS and YFSETQ. The V gene end was trimmed by 4 bases and the J gene end by 2 bases; junction bases not matched to a gene: 5. Written as DNA, the CDR3 is TGCGCCAGCAGCGGACAGGGGGTTGGTAACACTGAAGCTTTCTTT. Encoded protein: CASSGQGVGNTEAFF.